This T cell receptor (beta chain) came from a study of cytomegalovirus exposure and HLA in healthy donors. Primers: 60 Vbeta forward and 13 Jbeta reverse. Profiled with immunoSEQ multiplex PCR; TCRdb holds only in-frame clones, not every one. The data show around 120,000 clones, roughly four fifths seen once. Germline lookup yields CDR1 GTSNPN and CDR2 SVGIG (reference sequence). The CDR3 totals 15 residues. For this clone: Antigen: not known.

Overall study findings and caveats: Analysis was carried out at a later point, and it linked a missense DCLRE1C variant to TCR beta V- and J-gene trimming.

Material: PBMCs. The TCR sequence derives from a woman between 18 and 30 years old in good health and CMV-seronegative. V and J are TRBV30 and TRBJ2-3; TRBD2 might be the D (7 bases). The CDR3 here is CASDVGGLSTDTQYF. DNA for the CDR3: TGTGCGTCAGACGTGGGGGGGCTAAGCACAGATACGCAGTATTTT.